One and the same sample provided the 11 T cell receptor beta chains below, sequenced in a study of T cell changes during pregnancy in multiple sclerosis. The method was immunoSEQ multiplex PCR; TCRdb's version includes in-frame clones alone and lacks a portion of them. Here the sample spans 81,000 or so clones, around 90% being singletons. This sample comprised PBMCs, obtained in the first trimester of pregnancy. These receptors originate from a female donor in good health, serving as a control in a pregnancy study. Some clones in this sample may be carry-over from other donors' samples.

This rearrangement joins TRBV5-6 to TRBJ2-4, with D maybe TRBD1 (6 bases). This CDR3 is 14 amino acids long. Looked up from germline, CDR1 is SGHDT and CDR2 is YYEEEE. Trimming removed 3 bases at V and 1 base at J, with 8 bases between. The CDR3 protein is CASSSQGAKNIQYF. CDR3 sequence (DNA): TGTGCCAGCAGCTCGCAGGGGGCCAAAAACATTCAGTACTTC.

The V call is TRBV9, the J call TRBJ2-1; TRBD2 agrees at 7 bases. V lost 3 bases to trimming and J lost 9 bases; unmatched junction nucleotides: 9. Germline V gives CDR1 SGDLS, CDR2 YYNGEE. This CDR3 is 14 amino acids long. Here the CDR3 DNA reads TGTGCCAGCAGCGGGACCCCAGAGCGGGGTGAGCAGTTCTTC. Amino acids: CASSGTPERGEQFF.

The chain has TRBV6-1 and TRBJ2-3, with TRBD2 identical over 8 bases. After removal of 2 bases from V and 4 bases from J, the junction contained 5 bases not matched to a gene. This CDR3 has 15 amino acids. Germline lookup yields CDR1 MNHNS and CDR2 SASEGT. CDR3 in amino acids: CASSELAGIPDTQYF. The CDR3 region has the DNA TGTGCCAGCAGTGAATTAGCGGGGATACCAGATACGCAGTATTTT.

The J gene is TRBJ2-5, the V gene TRBV5-1; maybe TRBD2 (5 bases). The V and J ends lost 4 bases and 4 bases respectively, with 11 bases between them. Germline CDR1 SGHRS, CDR2 YFSETQ. The CDR3 has 13 amino acids. DNA for the CDR3: TGCGCCAGCAGCACGGGGTCTCCAGAGACCCAGTACTTC. This translates into CASSTGSPETQYF.

The chain uses TRBV4-1 and TRBJ2-3, with D perhaps matching TRBD2 (6 bases). V lost 5 bases and J 5 bases, leaving 23 bases between the germline ends. Per the germline V gene, CDR1 is MGHRA and CDR2 is YSYEKL. The CDR3 is 17 amino acids. The CDR3 nucleotides read TGCGCCAGCAGCAGACCCCCCCCCGGGGGAATCAGAGATACGCAGTATTTT. This encodes CASSRPPPGGIRDTQYF.

A word on this clone: A much larger clone lies one base from this, so it may be a read error. The V and J genes are TRBV5-1 and TRBJ2-7; the match to TRBD1 covers 8 bases. The junction had 9 bases not matched to a gene; V was cut back by 3 bases and J by 4 bases. This CDR3 has 15 residues. Germline V CDR1 and CDR2: SGHRS, YFSETQ. CDR3 in amino acids: CASSYVPTGGYEQYF. CDR3 bases: TGCGCCAGCAGCTACGTACCTACAGGGGGGTACGAGCAGTACTTC.

This chain connects TRBV2 to TRBJ2-7; TRBD2 matches at 12 bases. This CDR3 contains 13 residues. Looked up from germline, CDR1 is SNHLY and CDR2 is FYNNEI. J lost 6 bases, V lost 5 bases, and 2 bases had no gene match. The CDR3 is CASSLAGGGEQYF. CDR3 nucleotide sequence: TGTGCCAGCAGTCTAGCGGGAGGGGGCGAGCAGTACTTC.

On this clone: An end of the junction differs from the germline gene, which may be a read error. V gene TRBV7-7 combines with J gene TRBJ2-1; D possibly corresponds to TRBD2 (5 bases). The CDR3 extends over 15 amino acids. In germline, CDR1 is SSHAT, CDR2 FNYEAQ (reference sequence). The CDR3 DNA reads TGTGCTAGCAGCCCCGCCTCTACTAGAGGCAATGAGCAGTTCTTC. Protein product: CASSPASTRGNEQFF.

The rearrangement links TRBV14 to TRBJ2-3; the match to TRBD2 covers 13 bases. Unmatched junction bases numbered 5, after V lost 0 bases and J lost 2 bases. The CDR3 spans 18 residues. CDR1 and CDR2 (germline): SGHDN, FVKESK. CDR3: CASSQDRTSGGNTDTQYF. The CDR3 DNA sequence: TGTGCCAGCAGCCAAGACAGGACTAGCGGGGGTAACACAGATACGCAGTATTTT. Full variable domain (remainder filled in from reference TRBV14 and TRBJ2-3): EAGVTQFPSHSVIEKGQTVTLRCDPISGHDNLYWYRRVMGKEIKFLLHFVKESKQDESGMPNNRFLAERTGGTYSTLKVQPAELEDSGVYFCASSQDRTSGGNTDTQYFGPGTRLTVL.

This clone appeared a single time. The chain has TRBV7-6 and TRBJ1-2; D call uncertain. Trimming left V 5 bases short and J 10 bases short, with 14 bases between. The CDR3 has 12 residues. Germline V gene sequence: CDR1 SGHVS, CDR2 FNYEAQ. For the CDR3, the DNA is TGTGCCAGCAGCCCTCCCGTGGGAGACTACACCTTC. Amino acids: CASSPPVGDYTF. The full variable domain, in which reference TRBV7-6 and TRBJ1-2 provide the parts outside the CDR3, is GAGVSQSPRYKVTKRGQDVALRCDPISGHVSLYWYRQALGQGPEFLTYFNYEAQQDKSGLPNDRFSAERPEGSISTLTIQRTEQRDSAMYRCASSPPVGDYTFGSGTRLTVV.

The genes are TRBV7-3 and TRBJ2-2; D unresolved. V shed 5 bases and J shed 6 bases, with 10 bases lying between them. Germline V gives CDR1 SGHTA, CDR2 FQGTGA. The CDR3 totals 13 residues. CDR3 sequence reads: CASSPSGPGELFF. CDR3 DNA sequence: TGTGCCAGCAGCCCAAGTGGGCCCGGGGAGCTGTTTTTT.